The rows below give T cell receptor beta chains drawn from one sample of a study of blood T cell repertoires in COVID-19. Repertoires were generated with immunoSEQ multiplex PCR, while TCRdb's copy carries only in-frame clones and drops some. The profile shows about 240,000 clones, roughly four fifths of them singletons. The sample was peripheral blood. The source of these receptors is an elderly woman with COVID-19, enrolled during active disease. Each CDR3 is given without its conserved first and last residue. The D gene is left open where the match is weak.

d_gene: NA; v_gene: TRBV19; len: 11; j_gene: TRBJ1-5; CDR3aa: ASSIDLVQPQH
d_gene: NA; v_gene: TRBV2; len: 13; j_gene: TRBJ2-5; CDR3aa: ASNVLGGKQETQY
d_gene: NA; v_gene: TRBV28; len: 12; j_gene: TRBJ1-4; CDR3aa: ASRRGHGNEKLF
d_gene: NA; v_gene: TRBV5-6; len: 13; j_gene: TRBJ1-6; CDR3aa: ASSFGQLYNSPLH
d_gene: NA; v_gene: TRBV5-1; len: 11; j_gene: TRBJ1-2; CDR3aa: ASSLGSPGGYT
d_gene: NA; v_gene: TRBV6-5; len: 9; j_gene: TRBJ1-1; CDR3aa: ASSSLVEAF
d_gene: NA; v_gene: TRBV5-4; len: 11; j_gene: TRBJ2-1; CDR3aa: ASSLGQRNEQF
d_gene: NA; v_gene: TRBV7-8; len: 13; j_gene: TRBJ1-3; CDR3aa: ASSPGTLTTYTIY
d_gene: NA; v_gene: TRBV25-1; len: 13; j_gene: TRBJ1-6; CDR3aa: ASSERGNLDSPLH
d_gene: TRBD1; v_gene: TRBV5-7; len: 13; j_gene: TRBJ1-2; CDR3aa: ASSLAPDRDYGYT
d_gene: NA; v_gene: TRBV2; len: 14; j_gene: TRBJ1-1; CDR3aa: ASSEEGGGRNTEAF
d_gene: NA; v_gene: TRBV28; len: 11; j_gene: TRBJ1-2; CDR3aa: ASRRGQLDGYT
d_gene: NA; v_gene: TRBV12-3/TRBV12-4; len: 10; j_gene: TRBJ2-7; CDR3aa: ASSSGTYEQY
d_gene: TRBD1; v_gene: TRBV20-1; len: 12; j_gene: TRBJ2-1; CDR3aa: SASGTGGYNEQF
d_gene: TRBD1; v_gene: TRBV6-5; len: 12; j_gene: TRBJ1-3; CDR3aa: ASIPGGAGNTIY
d_gene: NA; v_gene: TRBV7-9; len: 12; j_gene: TRBJ1-4; CDR3aa: ASSSIATNEKLF
d_gene: NA; v_gene: TRBV18; len: 14; j_gene: TRBJ2-6; CDR3aa: ASSPGGATGANVLT
d_gene: NA; v_gene: TRBV2; len: 9; j_gene: TRBJ1-1; CDR3aa: ASTYPGEAF
d_gene: NA; v_gene: TRBV27; len: 11; j_gene: TRBJ1-1; CDR3aa: ATRRVGDTEAF
d_gene: NA; v_gene: TRBV6-5; len: 13; j_gene: TRBJ2-6; CDR3aa: ASNSRGAGANVLT
d_gene: NA; v_gene: TRBV30; len: 11; j_gene: TRBJ1-1; CDR3aa: AWRSVGNTEAF
d_gene: NA; v_gene: TRBV5-1; len: 13; j_gene: TRBJ1-4; CDR3aa: ASSDPGSTNEKLF
d_gene: NA; v_gene: TRBV5-4; len: 12; j_gene: TRBJ2-3; CDR3aa: ASSLAGVTDTQY
d_gene: NA; v_gene: TRBV5-6; len: 15; j_gene: TRBJ2-4; CDR3aa: ASSLWGRLEVKNIQY
d_gene: TRBD2; v_gene: TRBV7-3; len: 16; j_gene: TRBJ2-3; CDR3aa: ASSSPRTSGRAGDTQY
d_gene: NA; v_gene: TRBV7-3; len: 11; j_gene: TRBJ1-2; CDR3aa: ASSLEGSGGYT
d_gene: NA; v_gene: TRBV2; len: 11; j_gene: TRBJ1-5; CDR3aa: ASKDRSNQPQH
d_gene: TRBD1; v_gene: TRBV18; len: 14; j_gene: TRBJ1-1; CDR3aa: ASSPPPGQGRTEAF
d_gene: NA; v_gene: TRBV21-1; len: 15; j_gene: TRBJ2-7; CDR3aa: ASSKGKTGNLSYEQY
d_gene: NA; v_gene: TRBV6-1; len: 13; j_gene: TRBJ2-1; CDR3aa: ASSERFAGARGLF
d_gene: NA; v_gene: TRBV12-3/TRBV12-4; len: 9; j_gene: TRBJ2-5; CDR3aa: ASRFEETQY
d_gene: TRBD1; v_gene: TRBV27; len: 14; j_gene: TRBJ1-6; CDR3aa: ASSFWRRDRNSPLH
d_gene: TRBD1; v_gene: TRBV18; len: 13; j_gene: TRBJ1-2; CDR3aa: ASSLGQAQNYGYT
d_gene: TRBD2; v_gene: TRBV19; len: 13; j_gene: TRBJ2-7; CDR3aa: ASSTTSGRAYEQY
d_gene: NA; v_gene: TRBV7-3; len: 12; j_gene: TRBJ1-1; CDR3aa: ASSVTGGSTEAF
d_gene: NA; v_gene: TRBV7-9; len: 10; j_gene: TRBJ2-1; CDR3aa: ASSPPTEKQF
d_gene: TRBD1; v_gene: TRBV19; len: 13; j_gene: TRBJ1-2; CDR3aa: ASSPNLGTGVGYT
d_gene: TRBD2; v_gene: TRBV19; len: 9; j_gene: TRBJ2-3; CDR3aa: ASTWGGRQY
d_gene: NA; v_gene: TRBV18; len: 11; j_gene: TRBJ2-1; CDR3aa: ASSPSQGNEQF
d_gene: NA; v_gene: TRBV30; len: 11; j_gene: TRBJ1-5; CDR3aa: AWNAEANQPQH
d_gene: NA; v_gene: TRBV15; len: 12; j_gene: TRBJ2-7; CDR3aa: ATSARLGGDEQY
d_gene: TRBD2; v_gene: TRBV4-2; len: 15; j_gene: TRBJ2-5; CDR3aa: ASSQGESAGDQETQY
d_gene: TRBD1; v_gene: TRBV19; len: 14; j_gene: TRBJ1-5; CDR3aa: ASSIRTGSSNQPQH
d_gene: TRBD1; v_gene: TRBV6-5; len: 12; j_gene: TRBJ1-2; CDR3aa: ASSNMGQIYGYT
d_gene: NA; v_gene: TRBV11-2; len: 12; j_gene: TRBJ1-6; CDR3aa: ASSKTGLNSPLH
d_gene: TRBD1; v_gene: TRBV19; len: 11; j_gene: TRBJ2-7; CDR3aa: ASTQRTGTEQY
d_gene: NA; v_gene: TRBV2; len: 10; j_gene: TRBJ1-4; CDR3aa: ASSEASEKLF
d_gene: NA; v_gene: TRBV6-2/TRBV6-3; len: 12; j_gene: TRBJ1-1; CDR3aa: ASSYSGGVTEAF
d_gene: NA; v_gene: TRBV24-1; len: 15; j_gene: TRBJ1-3; CDR3aa: ATAHHNRVFSGNTIY
d_gene: NA; v_gene: TRBV11-2; len: 11; j_gene: TRBJ1-1; CDR3aa: ASRGRVNTEAF